This T cell receptor beta chain was recovered during a study of T cells in Graves' hyperthyroidism and ophthalmopathy. Germline V gene data show CDR1 as DFQATT and CDR2 as SNEGSKA (reference sequence). CDR3 length equals 13 residues. V was shortened by 4 bases and J by 1 base, with 10 bases between the two germline ends. This clonotype was seen many times. RNA transcripts were the template for amplifying TCR beta CDR3 regions. Initially, a first-round RT-PCR of the TCR CDR3 employed the HTBI primer set. MiXCR, run by TCRdb on the multiplex PCR reads, gives a single entry per CDR3 protein. Of about 290,000 distinct CDR3 sequences listed, about 13% are singletons.

The sequencing sample was made of blood. The V and J genes are TRBV20-1 and TRBJ1-2; tentative D call: TRBD1 (6 bases). This TCR derives from a woman aged 40 to 50 with Graves' hyperthyroidism. The CDR3, as DNA: TGCAGTGCTAATTTCAGGGGTAACTATGGCTACACCTTC. Amino acid sequence: CSANFRGNYGYTF.